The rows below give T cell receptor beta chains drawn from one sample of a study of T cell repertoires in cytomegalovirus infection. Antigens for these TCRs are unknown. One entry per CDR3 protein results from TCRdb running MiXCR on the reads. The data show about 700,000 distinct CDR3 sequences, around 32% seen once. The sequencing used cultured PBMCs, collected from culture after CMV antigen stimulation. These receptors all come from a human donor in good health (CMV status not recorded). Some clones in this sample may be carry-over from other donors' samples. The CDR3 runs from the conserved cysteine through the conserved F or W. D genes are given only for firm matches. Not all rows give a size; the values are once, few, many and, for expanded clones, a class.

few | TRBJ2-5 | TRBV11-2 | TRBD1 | TGTGCCAGCAGCGTACAGGGGGGTTCTGGAGAGACCCAGTACTTC | CASSVQGGSGETQYF
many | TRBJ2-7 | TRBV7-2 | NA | TGTGCCAGCAGCTTAGAGTCGGGAACCTACGAGCAGTACTTC | CASSLESGTYEQYF
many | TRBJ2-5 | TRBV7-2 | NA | TGTGCCAGCAGCTCCCACGCCCCTCAAGAGACCCAGTACTTC | CASSSHAPQETQYF
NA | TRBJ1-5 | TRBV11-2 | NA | TGTGCCAGCAGTAGACAGTTAGGTAGCAATCAGCCCCAGCATTTT | CASSRQLGSNQPQHF
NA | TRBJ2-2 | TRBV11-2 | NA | TGTGCCAGCAACCCGCTCATGGCCGGGGAGCTGTTTTTT | CASNPLMAGELFF
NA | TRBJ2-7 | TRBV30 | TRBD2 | TGTGCGTGGCAGCGGGAGCTATCCTACGAGCAGTACTTC | CAWQRELSYEQYF
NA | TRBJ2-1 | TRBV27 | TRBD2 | TGTGCCAGCAGTTCAGTTTGGACTAGCGGGAATGACAATGAGCAGTTCTTC | CASSSVWTSGNDNEQFF
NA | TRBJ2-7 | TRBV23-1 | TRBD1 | TGCGCCAGGGGACAGGGACACGAGCAGTACTTC | CARGQGHEQYF
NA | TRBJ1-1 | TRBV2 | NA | TGTGCCAACCTCGGACCGGTGGGCACTGAAGCTTTCTTT | CANLGPVGTEAFF
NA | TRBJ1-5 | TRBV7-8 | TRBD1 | TGTGCCAGCAGCCTAGGGACAGGGGGTTGGCAGCCCCAGCATTTT | CASSLGTGGWQPQHF
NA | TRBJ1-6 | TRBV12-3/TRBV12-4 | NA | TGTGCCAGCACCACCGGGGGGTTCCCCTATAATTCACCCCTCCACTTT | CASTTGGFPYNSPLHF
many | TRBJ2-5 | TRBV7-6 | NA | TGTGCCAGCAGCTTCAGGGGAAGAGAGACCCAGTACTTC | CASSFRGRETQYF
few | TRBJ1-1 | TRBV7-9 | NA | TGTGCCAGCAGCTGGGGTGGGGGTGTGGCTGAAGCTTTCTTT | CASSWGGGVAEAFF
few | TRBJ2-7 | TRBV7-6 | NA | TGTGCATGGCAGACAGACTACTCCTACGAGCAGTACTTC | CAWQTDYSYEQYF
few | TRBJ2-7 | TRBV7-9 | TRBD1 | TGTGCCAGCAGCCCTCGATCGGGTCAGGGGGTCGCCTACGAGCAGTACTTC | CASSPRSGQGVAYEQYF
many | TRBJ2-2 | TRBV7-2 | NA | TGTGCCAGCAGCTCCGCCTCGGTGGGGACGAACACCGGGGAGCTGTTTTTT | CASSSASVGTNTGELFF
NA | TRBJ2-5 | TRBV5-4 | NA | TGTGCCAGCAGCTTCGGGCAGCGAAGCCAAGAGACCCAGTACTTC | CASSFGQRSQETQYF
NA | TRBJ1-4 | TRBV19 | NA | TGTGCCAGTAGAATCAGCGGGACAACTAATGAAAAACTGTTTTTT | CASRISGTTNEKLFF
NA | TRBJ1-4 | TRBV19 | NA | TGTGCCAGTGCTCAGACAGCAACTAATGAAAAACTGTTTTTT | CASAQTATNEKLFF
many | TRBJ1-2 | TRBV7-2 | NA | TGTGCCAGCAGCCCACGACAGACTCAAGCGCAATATGGCTACACCTTC | CASSPRQTQAQYGYTF
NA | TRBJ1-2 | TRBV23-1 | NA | TGCGCCAGCGGGGGTTGCACTAACTATGGCTACACCTTC | CASGGCTNYGYTF
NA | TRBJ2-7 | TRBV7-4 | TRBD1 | TGTGCCAGCACCTCAGGGGGACAGCTTAAGCAGTACTTC | CASTSGGQLKQYF
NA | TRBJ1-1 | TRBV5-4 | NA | TGTGCCAGCAGCTTGGCAAATGGAAACACTGAAGCTTTCTTT | CASSLANGNTEAFF
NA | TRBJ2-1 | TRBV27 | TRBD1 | TGTGCCAGCAGTTTAGCGGCACAGGGGGCATTCAATGAGCAGTTCTTC | CASSLAAQGAFNEQFF
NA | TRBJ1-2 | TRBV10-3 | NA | TGTGCCACACGCGTGGTGGGCGGAGATGGCTACACCTTC | CATRVVGGDGYTF
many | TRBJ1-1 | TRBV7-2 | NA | TGTGCCAGCAGCTTCCGACAGAACACTGAAGCTTTCTTT | CASSFRQNTEAFF
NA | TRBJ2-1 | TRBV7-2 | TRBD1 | TGTGCCAGCAGCCCATATAGGACAGGCGGCCATGAGCAGTTCTTC | CASSPYRTGGHEQFF
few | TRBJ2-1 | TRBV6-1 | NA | TGTGCCAGCAGTGACGGCATTATCGGCAATGAGCAGTTCTTC | CASSDGIIGNEQFF
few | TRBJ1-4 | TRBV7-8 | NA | TGTGCCAGCAGCATAGGGGCGGGCATTCCTAATGAAAAACTGTTTTTT | CASSIGAGIPNEKLFF
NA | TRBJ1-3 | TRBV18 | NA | TGTGCCAGCTCACCACCGTCGAGCTCTGGAAACACCATATATTTT | CASSPPSSSGNTIYF
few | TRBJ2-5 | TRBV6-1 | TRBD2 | TGTGCCAGCAGCCTCCGCGGGGGGACGTACCAAGAGACCCAGTACTTC | CASSLRGGTYQETQYF
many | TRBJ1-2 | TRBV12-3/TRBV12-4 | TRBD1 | TGTGCCAGCAGCTTTGGGACAGACTATGGCTACACCTTC | CASSFGTDYGYTF
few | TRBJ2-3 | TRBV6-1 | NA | TGTGCCAGCAGTGAACCGGAGGGCGCTACGCAGTATTTT | CASSEPEGATQYF
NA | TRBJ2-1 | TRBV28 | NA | TGTGCCAGCAGTCGGGTCCCAGGTAGGAGAGGTGAGCAGTTCTTC | CASSRVPGRRGEQFF
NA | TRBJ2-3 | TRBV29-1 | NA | TGCAGCGTTAATGGAGGCACAGATACGCAGTATTTT | CSVNGGTDTQYF
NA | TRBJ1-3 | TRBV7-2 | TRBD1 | TGTGCCAGCAGCGTAACAGGGGCTTCTGGAAACACCATATATTTT | CASSVTGASGNTIYF
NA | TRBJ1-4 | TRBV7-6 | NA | TGTGCCAGCAGCTCTCGTTCGGCGGGAGTAACTAATGAAAAACTGTTTTTT | CASSSRSAGVTNEKLFF
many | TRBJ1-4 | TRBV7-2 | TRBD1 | TGTGCCAGCAGCTTAATGGGACAGGGAGGTGAAAAACTGTTTTTT | CASSLMGQGGEKLFF
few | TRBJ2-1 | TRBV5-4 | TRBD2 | TGTGCCAGCAGCTGGAAGGGACTAGCGGGAAATGAGCAGTTCTTC | CASSWKGLAGNEQFF
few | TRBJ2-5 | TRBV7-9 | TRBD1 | TGTGCCAGTCGCCCGAAGGGGGCTCGGGAGACCCAGTACTTC | CASRPKGARETQYF
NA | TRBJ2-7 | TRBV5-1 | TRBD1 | TGCGCCAGCAGCTTGAGTTGGGACAGCTCCTACGAGCAGTACTTC | CASSLSWDSSYEQYF
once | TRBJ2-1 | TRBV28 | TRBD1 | TGTGCCATTACGACAGGGGTCTACAATGAGCAGTTCTTC | CAITTGVYNEQFF
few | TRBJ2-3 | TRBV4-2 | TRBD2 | TGTGCCAGCAGCCAAGTGACTAGCGGGGTAGGAGATACGCAGTATTTT | CASSQVTSGVGDTQYF
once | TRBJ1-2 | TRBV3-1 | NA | TGTGCCAGCAGCCAAGAACCCAGCTATGGCTACACCTTC | CASSQEPSYGYTF
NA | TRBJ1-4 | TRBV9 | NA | TGTGCCAGCAGCCCAACAATCGGTGAAAAACTGTTTTTT | CASSPTIGEKLFF
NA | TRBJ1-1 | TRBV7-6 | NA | TGTGCCAGCAGCTCCGTAGGGGGGACTGAAGCTTTCTTT | CASSSVGGTEAFF
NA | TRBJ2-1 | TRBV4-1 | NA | TGCGCCAGCAGCCAAGACCAGGCCGATGAGCAGTTCTTC | CASSQDQADEQFF
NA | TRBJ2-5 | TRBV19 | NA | TGTGCCAGTAGCCCTGTATCGGCCCAAGAGACCCAGTACTTC | CASSPVSAQETQYF
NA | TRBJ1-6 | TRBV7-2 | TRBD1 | TGTGCCAGCAGCTTAGGCGTGACAGGGCGTTCACCCCTCCACTTT | CASSLGVTGRSPLHF
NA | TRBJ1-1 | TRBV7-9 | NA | TGTGCCAGCAGCTTAGGAGACATGGGGGGTGAAGCTTTCTTT | CASSLGDMGGEAFF
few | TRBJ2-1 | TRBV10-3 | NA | TGTGCCACTCGGGTGACAGAGAGGAATGAGCAGTTCTTC | CATRVTERNEQFF
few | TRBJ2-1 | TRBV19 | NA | TGTGCCAGTGCGGAGGTTGGTAATGAGCAGTTCTTC | CASAEVGNEQFF
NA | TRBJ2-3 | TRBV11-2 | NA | TGTGCCAGCAGCTTAGGGCCGGCGGGGGCCCACACAGATACGCAGTATTTT | CASSLGPAGAHTDTQYF